The T cell receptor beta chain under discussion was sequenced for a study of lymphopenia after photon versus proton radiotherapy (dated by TCRdb to between 2018 and 2021). Study-wide context: The study compared the immunological effects of photon versus proton radiation therapy in patients with gastrointestinal tumors who developed high-grade lymphopenia. The cohort included 20 to 25 patients with gastrointestinal tumors who developed lymphopenia after receiving either photon or proton therapy. The goal of the study was to characterize the differences between the two radiation modalities in how they affect the immune system.

Library creation used the immunoSEQ multiplex PCR assay. T cell repertoires were profiled by deep sequencing of rearranged TCR beta loci, alongside multiparametric flow cytometry. TCRdb obtained this table from immuneACCESS and retained in-frame rearrangements with V and J assigned. These tables miss some clones; where compared with another copy, unresolved V genes account for less than half of the shortfall, and the remainder is unexplained. The sample table holds tens of thousands of clones, of which 94% were seen once. The ten biggest clones cover 0.55% to 0.9% of the sample. V has 5 bases trimmed and J has 8 bases trimmed; junction bases matching no gene number 4. The CDR3 spans 13 residues, from the cysteine through the phenylalanine. Only CDR3 DNA is held: 39 bases, read in frame from base 1. As encoded in the germline V gene (reference sequence), CDR1 is MNHNY while CDR2 is SVGAGI. A word on this clone: Its antigen is unknown. No base qualities exist here, and no much larger clone lies one base off it.

On the study overall, not on this receptor specifically: The survival association was examined only in patients who died, and the authors described better survival with proton therapy as a possibility, not as a demonstrated result. Relative stability during treatment was observed in proton-treated patients, whereas loss of naive T cells and TCR diversity and gain of effector/memory populations were observed in photon-treated patients. After the lymphocyte count nadir, photon-treated repertoires showed oligoclonal expansion, especially of CD8+ Temra cells, which drove the drop in diversity. Across the cohort, among patients who died, a greater drop in TCR diversity after the nadir was inversely correlated with overall survival time.

The material was peripheral blood, obtained from a patient treated with photon-based radiotherapy. Recombination joined TRBV6-6 with TRBJ1-2, with TRBD1 matching 11 junction bases. The receptor was derived from a woman aged 45-65 years with cholangiocarcinoma. The CDR3 corresponds to CASSQGQGEGYTF. The DNA sequence is given as TGTGCCAGCAGTCAGGGACAGGGGGAAGGCTACACCTTC.